This passage covers 27 T cell receptor beta chains from one sample sequenced in a study of Ad26.COV2.S vaccination and SARS-CoV-2 variants. The treatment is: some 20 received Ad26.COV2.S at low or high dose, single or two shots; five or six received placebo; per-sample allocation not given. At day 63 after the first vaccine or placebo injection, samples were drawn. Profiling relied on immunoSEQ multiplex PCR, and the TCRdb table lists in-frame clones only, not all of them. The sample yields a few hundred thousand clones, roughly 80% seen once. The source was peripheral blood, collected in a trial of Ad26.COV2.S vaccine versus placebo. All receptors come from a person between 18 and 65 years old who received the Ad26.COV2.S COVID-19 vaccine or a placebo.

The chain employs TRBV6-5 and TRBJ2-1; D assignment may be TRBD1 or TRBD2 (5 bases each). The CDR3 contains 15 residues. From germline, CDR1 is MNHEY and CDR2 SVGAGI. Trimming removed 5 bases from V and 8 bases from J, with 19 bases in between. In nucleotides, the CDR3 is TGTGCCAGCAGTCCCCGGGACCTCTCCTCCCATGAGCAGTTCTTC. Encoded protein: CASSPRDLSSHEQFF.

This chain connects TRBV7-2 to TRBJ2-3; D is possibly TRBD2 (5 bases). V gave up 2 bases and J gave up 3 bases, with 9 bases separating them. The V gene's germline CDR1 is SGHTA and CDR2 FQGNSA. The CDR3 length is 14 residues. CDR3 in amino acids: CASSLSLATDTQYF. DNA for the CDR3: TGTGCCAGCAGCTTAAGTCTAGCTACAGATACGCAGTATTTT.

CDR3 sequence: CATSDYWEGTQYF. The CDR3 DNA reads as TGTGCCACCAGTGATTACTGGGAAGGTACGCAGTATTTT. The J gene is TRBJ2-3, the V gene TRBV24-1; D remains unclear. The V end was cut by 2 bases, the J end by 8 bases, with 10 bases between. From germline, CDR1 is KGHDR and CDR2 SFDVKD. The CDR3 is 13 amino acids.

V is TRBV18 and J is TRBJ1-2; TRBD1 matches 8 bases. The V gene's germline CDR1 is KGHSH and CDR2 LQKENI. The CDR3 length is 13 residues. The V segment lost 4 bases and the J segment 6 bases; nucleotides outside the gene matches: 4. The CDR3 region has the DNA TGTGCCAGCTCACGGGACAGGCACGATGGCTACACCTTC. Translated: CASSRDRHDGYTF.

The DNA of the CDR3 is TGTGCCAGCAGTGACAGGCCGAACACTGAAGCTTTCTTT. This gives the protein CASSDRPNTEAFF. This chain links TRBV2 with TRBJ1-1; unclear D gene. This CDR3 is built from 13 residues. V lost 3 bases, J lost 1 base, and 6 bases lay in between. Germline V CDR1 and CDR2: SNHLY, FYNNEI.

This sequence joins TRBV25-1 and TRBJ1-6, with D perhaps TRBD1 (6 bases). CDR1 is MGHDK and CDR2 is SYGVNS in the germline V gene. The V and J ends lost 8 bases and 7 bases respectively, with 9 bases between them. The CDR3 is 12 residues long. As DNA, the CDR3 is TGTGCCAGCCGGGGGCCGAATTCACCCCTCCACTTT. This sequence encodes CASRGPNSPLHF.

In regard to this clone: Other DNA sequences in this specimen translate into the identical CDR3. J is TRBJ1-1 and V is TRBV2; no firm D call. V lost 3 bases to trimming and J lost 1 base, with 9 bases between them. The CDR3 extends over 14 amino acids. CDR1 is SNHLY, CDR2 FYNNEI, per germline. The CDR3 nucleotides read TGTGCCAGCAGTGATCGAGGGTCGAACACTGAAGCTTTCTTT. Residues: CASSDRGSNTEAFF.

The V call is TRBV7-7, the J call TRBJ1-5; 9 bases fit TRBD1. Germline V gives CDR1 SSHAT, CDR2 FNYEAQ (reference sequence). After removal of 3 bases from V and 7 bases from J, the junction contained 1 base not matched to a gene. The CDR3 runs to 13 residues. CDR3 sequence: CASSLDRGQPQHF. In DNA, the CDR3 is TGTGCCAGCAGCTTGGACAGGGGACAGCCCCAGCATTTT.

The chain uses TRBV9 and TRBJ1-6; no clear D gene. V lost 0 bases and J 1 base, leaving 8 bases between the germline ends. The CDR3 is 16 amino acids. Per the germline V gene, CDR1 is SGDLS and CDR2 is YYNGEE. The CDR3 spells CASSVGGISYNSPLHF. CDR3 bases: TGTGCCAGCAGCGTAGGGGGTATATCCTATAATTCACCCCTCCACTTT.

This rearrangement joins TRBV5-1 to TRBJ1-5; D call uncertain. Germline V CDR1 and CDR2: SGHRS, YFSETQ. V was cut by 0 bases and J by 1 base, with 11 bases left in between. The length of the CDR3 is 16 residues. The CDR3 sequence is CASSLGVSSSNQPQHF. CDR3 sequence (DNA): TGCGCCAGCAGCTTGGGGGTAAGTTCAAGCAATCAGCCCCAGCATTTT.

V gene TRBV28 combines with J gene TRBJ2-2, with 8 bases fitting TRBD2. The CDR3 has 15 residues. With 6 bases clipped from V and 0 bases from J, the junction kept 3 bases outside the gene matches. Per germline, CDR1 MDHEN and CDR2 SYDVKM. The CDR3 nucleotides are TGTGCCAGCAGAGGCGGGGGGACGAACACCGGGGAGCTGTTTTTT. As protein: CASRGGGTNTGELFF.

This rearrangement joins TRBV4-1 to TRBJ2-1; 7 positions match TRBD1. Germline V lookup: CDR1 MGHRA, CDR2 YSYEKL. Trimming took 3 bases from V and 6 from J; bases not matched to a gene: 8. The CDR3 runs 15 residues. CDR3 residues: CASSHLGQAGNEQFF. DNA for the CDR3: TGCGCCAGCAGCCATCTCGGACAGGCGGGCAATGAGCAGTTCTTC.

This chain links TRBV7-9 with TRBJ1-5, with D perhaps matching TRBD1 (5 bases). In germline, CDR1 is SEHNR, CDR2 FQNEAQ (reference sequence). The CDR3 spans 14 residues. Trimming removed 5 bases at V and 6 bases at J, with 14 bases between. The CDR3 is CASSLSGTPQPQHF. In DNA, the CDR3 is TGTGCCAGCAGCCTATCAGGGACTCCTCAGCCCCAGCATTTT. Drawing the rest from reference TRBV7-9 and TRBJ1-5, the complete variable domain is DTGVSQNPRHKITKRGQNVTFRCDPISEHNRLYWYRQTLGQGPEFLTYFQNEAQLEKSRLLSDRFSAERPKGSFSTLEIQRTEQGDSAMYLCASSLSGTPQPQHFGDGTRLSIL.

As for this clone: Other nucleotide sequences in the sample specify the same CDR3. J is TRBJ2-3 and V is TRBV12-3 or TRBV12-4; no firm D call. With 3 bases removed from V and 4 bases from J, the gap between germline ends came to 2 bases. This CDR3 region has 11 residues. Written as DNA, the CDR3 is TGTGCCAGCAGTTTCGCAGATACGCAGTATTTT. Translation: CASSFADTQYF.

The chain combines TRBV11-3 with TRBJ2-1; D is perhaps TRBD2 (5 bases). Trimming cost V 0 bases and J 5 bases, with 20 bases left between them. There are 18 residues in the CDR3. Germline V gene lookup returns CDR1 SGHNT and CDR2 YENEEA. The DNA for the CDR3 is TGTGCCAGCAGCTTAGATCTGGCTAGCTGGGGTCAGGACAATGAGCAGTTCTTC. Amino acid sequence: CASSLDLASWGQDNEQFF. Drawing the rest from reference TRBV11-3 and TRBJ2-1, the complete variable domain is EAGVVQSPRYKIIEKKQPVAFWCNPISGHNTLYWYLQNLGQGPELLIRYENEEAVDDSQLPKDRFSAERLKGVDSTLKIQPAELGDSAVYLCASSLDLASWGQDNEQFFGPGTRLTVL.

This chain links TRBV19 with TRBJ2-2; tentatively, D is TRBD1 (6 bases). The germline V gene has CDR1 LNHDA and CDR2 SQIVND (reference sequence). The CDR3 contains 16 residues. The V end was cut by 7 bases, the J end by 0 bases, with 15 bases between. CDR3 amino acids: CASTQGVHANTGELFF. Written as DNA, the CDR3 is TGTGCCAGTACACAGGGAGTCCACGCGAACACCGGGGAGCTGTTTTTT.

This clone was seen a few times. The chain is built from TRBV18 and TRBJ1-5, with a tentative D call TRBD1 (5 bases). V gave up 5 bases and J gave up 2 bases, with 7 bases separating them. The CDR3 has 13 amino acids. In germline, CDR1 is KGHSH, CDR2 LQKENI. The CDR3 DNA reads TGTGCCAGCTCAGAACAGGGCAATCAGCCCCAGCATTTT. It encodes CASSEQGNQPQHF.

The chain carries TRBV5-4 and TRBJ1-2; 10 bases are shared with TRBD1. The CDR3 is made up of 15 amino acids. Germline V gene data show CDR1 as SGHNT and CDR2 as YYREEE (reference sequence). The J segment lost 4 bases and the V segment lost 4 bases, leaving 7 bases of the junction unmatched. The CDR3 protein is CASSADRGQGYGYTF. CDR3 coding DNA: TGTGCCAGCAGCGCTGACAGGGGGCAAGGCTATGGCTACACCTTC.

The rearrangement links TRBV7-9 to TRBJ1-1, with 9 bases identical to TRBD1. The germline V gene has CDR1 SEHNR and CDR2 FQNEAQ (reference sequence). The CDR3 covers 15 residues. J gave up 4 bases and V 5 bases, and 8 bases lay outside the gene matches. The CDR3 nucleotides read TGTGCCAGCAGCCTCCGGGACAGGGAGGGCACTGAAGCTTTCTTT. This sequence encodes CASSLRDREGTEAFF.

The CDR3 nucleotides read TGTGCCAGCAAAGGACAAGACCAAATGAACACTGAAGCTTTCTTT. It codes for CASKGQDQMNTEAFF. J is TRBJ1-1 and V is TRBV18, with D tentatively TRBD1 (5 bases). Trimming took off 8 bases at V and 0 bases at J, with 16 bases between the two ends. The CDR3 extends over 15 amino acids. The germline CDR1 and CDR2 sequences are KGHSH and LQKENI. Filled out from reference TRBV18 and TRBJ1-1, the complete variable domain reads NAGVMQNPRHLVRRRGQEARLRCSPMKGHSHVYWYRQLPEEGLKFMVYLQKENIIDESGMPKERFSAEFPKEGPSILRIQQVVRGDSAAYFCASKGQDQMNTEAFFGQGTRLTVV.

V is TRBV24-1 and J is TRBJ2-1; maybe TRBD2 (6 bases). The CDR3 is made up of 14 amino acids. Trimming took off 3 bases at V and 5 bases at J, with 10 bases between the two ends. The germline V gene has CDR1 KGHDR and CDR2 SFDVKD. The CDR3 coding sequence is TGTGCCACCAGTGATCCGAGGACTAACAATGAGCAGTTCTTC. Translating it yields CATSDPRTNNEQFF.

This clone was detected only once. The J gene is TRBJ1-2, the V gene TRBV29-1, with a possible D match to TRBD1 (6 bases). The CDR3 spans 13 residues. V was clipped by 6 bases and J by 6 bases, with 17 bases between them. Germline V gene sequence: CDR1 SQVTM, CDR2 ANQGSEA. The CDR3 sequence: CSVPQQGVHGYTF. CDR3 bases: TGCAGCGTCCCCCAACAGGGAGTCCATGGCTACACCTTC.

The chain has TRBV30 and TRBJ1-2; maybe TRBD1 (6 bases). V shed 1 base and J shed 8 bases, with 14 bases lying between them. CDR1 and CDR2 (germline): GTSNPN, SVGIG (reference sequence). The length of the CDR3 is 13 residues. The DNA for the CDR3 is TGTGCCTGGAGTGCAGGGGCGTTTAACGGCTACACCTTC. This gives the protein CAWSAGAFNGYTF.

The genes are TRBV4-2 and TRBJ1-2; 10 bases are a match to TRBD1. CDR1 is LGHNA and CDR2 is YNFKEQ in the germline V gene. This CDR3 spans 15 amino acids. V gave up 5 bases and J gave up 7 bases; unmatched junction bases: 10. This CDR3 reads CASSIPGQGIIGYTF. The DNA of the CDR3 is TGTGCCAGCAGCATCCCGGGACAGGGGATAATTGGCTACACCTTC.

This clone was recorded only once. V usage is TRBV5-6 and J usage is TRBJ1-1; D is possibly TRBD1 (5 bases). Germline V lookup: CDR1 SGHDT, CDR2 YYEEEE. The V gene lost 0 bases and the J gene lost 4 bases, with 13 bases spanning the gap. The CDR3 consists of 15 residues. CDR3 loop: CASSLGLRVRTEAFF. The CDR3 region has the DNA TGTGCCAGCAGCTTGGGCCTCAGGGTACGCACTGAAGCTTTCTTT.

The chain combines TRBV2 with TRBJ2-5, with 13 bases identical to TRBD2. Germline assignment: CDR1 SNHLY and CDR2 FYNNEI. The CDR3 covers 15 residues. V lost 7 bases and J lost 5; bases outside the gene matches: 7. The CDR3 coding sequence is TGTGCCAGCAAAGGGACTAGCGGGATGTGGGAGACCCAGTACTTC. The encoded protein is CASKGTSGMWETQYF. Drawing the rest from reference TRBV2 and TRBJ2-5, the complete variable domain is EPEVTQTPSHQVTQMGQEVILRCVPISNHLYFYWYRQILGQKVEFLVSFYNNEISEKSEIFDDQFSVERPDGSNFTLKIRSTKLEDSAMYFCASKGTSGMWETQYFGPGTRLLVL.

This clone was counted a few times. The V and J genes are TRBV12-3 or TRBV12-4 and TRBJ1-6; D gene unclear. V was cut by 4 bases and J by 9 bases, with 7 bases left in between. CDR3 length: 12 residues. DNA for the CDR3: TGTGCCAGCAGTTCTTCCTTTTCACCCCTCCACTTT. It translates to CASSSSFSPLHF.